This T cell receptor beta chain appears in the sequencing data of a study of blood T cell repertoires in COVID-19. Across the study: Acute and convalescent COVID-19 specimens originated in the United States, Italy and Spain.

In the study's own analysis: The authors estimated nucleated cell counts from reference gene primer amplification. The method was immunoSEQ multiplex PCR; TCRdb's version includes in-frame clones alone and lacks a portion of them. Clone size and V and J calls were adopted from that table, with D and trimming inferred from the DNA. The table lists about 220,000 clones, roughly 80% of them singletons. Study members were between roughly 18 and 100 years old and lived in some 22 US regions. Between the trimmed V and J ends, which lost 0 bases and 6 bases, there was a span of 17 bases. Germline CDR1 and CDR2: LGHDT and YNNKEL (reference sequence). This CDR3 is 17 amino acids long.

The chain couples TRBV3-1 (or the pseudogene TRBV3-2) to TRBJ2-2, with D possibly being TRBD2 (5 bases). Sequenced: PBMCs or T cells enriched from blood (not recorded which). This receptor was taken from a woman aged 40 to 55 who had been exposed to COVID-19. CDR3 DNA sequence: TGTGCCAGCAGCCAAGATGGGAGCGTCGGGCCCCCCGGGGAGCTGTTTTTT. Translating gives CASSQDGSVGPPGELFF.